The clone carrying this T cell receptor (beta chain) was seen many times. This specimen comes from a study of T-cell memory formation after mild COVID-19. V shed 5 bases and J 1 base; nucleotides not matched to a gene: 6. The CDR3 loop spans 16 amino acids. Germline CDR1 SGHAT, CDR2 FQNNGV. In TCRdb, the 5' RACE reads were re-called with MiXCR into one record per CDR3 protein. The repertoire holds 50,000 or so distinct CDR3 sequences, with approximately 9% as singletons. V gene TRBV11-2 combines with J gene TRBJ2-5; TRBD2 aligns across 11 bases. The sample was PBMCs or a T cell subset sorted from them (not recorded which). The origin of this receptor is an adult woman who had mild COVID-19 (a few samples of this study predate the infection). Cell type and time point are not known. The CDR3 DNA reads as TGTGCCAGCAGCCCTTTCGGGACTAGCGGCCAAGAGACCCAGTACTTC. This sequence encodes CASSPFGTSGQETQYF. Filled out from reference TRBV11-2 and TRBJ2-5, the complete variable domain reads EAGVAQSPRYKIIEKRQSVAFWCNPISGHATLYWYQQILGQGPKLLIQFQNNGVVDDSQLPKDRFSAERLKGVDSTLKIQPAKLEDSAVYLCASSPFGTSGQETQYFGPGTRLLVL.